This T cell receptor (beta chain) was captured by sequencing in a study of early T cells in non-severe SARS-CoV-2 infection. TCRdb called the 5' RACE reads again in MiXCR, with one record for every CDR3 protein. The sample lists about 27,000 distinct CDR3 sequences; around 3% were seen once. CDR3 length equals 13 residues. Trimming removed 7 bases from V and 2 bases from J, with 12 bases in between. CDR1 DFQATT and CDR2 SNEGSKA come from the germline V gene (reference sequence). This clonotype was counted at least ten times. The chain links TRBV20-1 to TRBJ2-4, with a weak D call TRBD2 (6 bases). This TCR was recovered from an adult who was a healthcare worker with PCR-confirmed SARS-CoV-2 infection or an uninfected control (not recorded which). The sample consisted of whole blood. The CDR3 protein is CSVGRRSKNIQYF. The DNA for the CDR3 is TGCAGTGTAGGGAGGCGGTCCAAAAACATTCAGTACTTC.